Included here is one TCR beta chain sequence, with context. Its cognate antigen is unknown. The data derive from a study of metastatic and nonmetastatic thyroid tumors. Study information: Malignant thyroid and benign thyroid patients provided blood and tumor or nodule tissue whose repertoires were compared.

This CDR3 is built from 14 residues. The V gene lost 0 bases and the J gene lost 8 bases, with 10 bases spanning the gap. Germline-derived CDR1 and CDR2 are LGHDT and YNNKEL (reference sequence). Authors' data handling: A classifier for distant metastasis in papillary thyroid cancer was constructed using CDR3 differences observed across clinicopathological groups. TCRdb re-clonotyped the PCR reads via MiXCR. The V and J calls here are based on TCRdb, not the publication. Found here are 6,000 to 8,000 clones, 26% of them singletons; the top ten hold under 6.5%. Patients had received no treatment of any kind before thyroid surgery. General study results and limits: Versus benign nodules, malignant thyroid tumors reportedly had significantly higher TCR beta diversity, in blood and tumor.

V usage is TRBV3-1 and J usage is TRBJ2-2, with D unclear. The receptor was derived from a female donor with papillary thyroid cancer or a benign thyroid nodule (not recorded which). Some clones in this sample may be carry-over from other donors' samples. Sample: adjacent normal tissue. The CDR3 bases are TGTGCCAGCAGCCAAGATGTCTCTACAGGGGAGCTGTTTTTT. Residues: CASSQDVSTGELFF.